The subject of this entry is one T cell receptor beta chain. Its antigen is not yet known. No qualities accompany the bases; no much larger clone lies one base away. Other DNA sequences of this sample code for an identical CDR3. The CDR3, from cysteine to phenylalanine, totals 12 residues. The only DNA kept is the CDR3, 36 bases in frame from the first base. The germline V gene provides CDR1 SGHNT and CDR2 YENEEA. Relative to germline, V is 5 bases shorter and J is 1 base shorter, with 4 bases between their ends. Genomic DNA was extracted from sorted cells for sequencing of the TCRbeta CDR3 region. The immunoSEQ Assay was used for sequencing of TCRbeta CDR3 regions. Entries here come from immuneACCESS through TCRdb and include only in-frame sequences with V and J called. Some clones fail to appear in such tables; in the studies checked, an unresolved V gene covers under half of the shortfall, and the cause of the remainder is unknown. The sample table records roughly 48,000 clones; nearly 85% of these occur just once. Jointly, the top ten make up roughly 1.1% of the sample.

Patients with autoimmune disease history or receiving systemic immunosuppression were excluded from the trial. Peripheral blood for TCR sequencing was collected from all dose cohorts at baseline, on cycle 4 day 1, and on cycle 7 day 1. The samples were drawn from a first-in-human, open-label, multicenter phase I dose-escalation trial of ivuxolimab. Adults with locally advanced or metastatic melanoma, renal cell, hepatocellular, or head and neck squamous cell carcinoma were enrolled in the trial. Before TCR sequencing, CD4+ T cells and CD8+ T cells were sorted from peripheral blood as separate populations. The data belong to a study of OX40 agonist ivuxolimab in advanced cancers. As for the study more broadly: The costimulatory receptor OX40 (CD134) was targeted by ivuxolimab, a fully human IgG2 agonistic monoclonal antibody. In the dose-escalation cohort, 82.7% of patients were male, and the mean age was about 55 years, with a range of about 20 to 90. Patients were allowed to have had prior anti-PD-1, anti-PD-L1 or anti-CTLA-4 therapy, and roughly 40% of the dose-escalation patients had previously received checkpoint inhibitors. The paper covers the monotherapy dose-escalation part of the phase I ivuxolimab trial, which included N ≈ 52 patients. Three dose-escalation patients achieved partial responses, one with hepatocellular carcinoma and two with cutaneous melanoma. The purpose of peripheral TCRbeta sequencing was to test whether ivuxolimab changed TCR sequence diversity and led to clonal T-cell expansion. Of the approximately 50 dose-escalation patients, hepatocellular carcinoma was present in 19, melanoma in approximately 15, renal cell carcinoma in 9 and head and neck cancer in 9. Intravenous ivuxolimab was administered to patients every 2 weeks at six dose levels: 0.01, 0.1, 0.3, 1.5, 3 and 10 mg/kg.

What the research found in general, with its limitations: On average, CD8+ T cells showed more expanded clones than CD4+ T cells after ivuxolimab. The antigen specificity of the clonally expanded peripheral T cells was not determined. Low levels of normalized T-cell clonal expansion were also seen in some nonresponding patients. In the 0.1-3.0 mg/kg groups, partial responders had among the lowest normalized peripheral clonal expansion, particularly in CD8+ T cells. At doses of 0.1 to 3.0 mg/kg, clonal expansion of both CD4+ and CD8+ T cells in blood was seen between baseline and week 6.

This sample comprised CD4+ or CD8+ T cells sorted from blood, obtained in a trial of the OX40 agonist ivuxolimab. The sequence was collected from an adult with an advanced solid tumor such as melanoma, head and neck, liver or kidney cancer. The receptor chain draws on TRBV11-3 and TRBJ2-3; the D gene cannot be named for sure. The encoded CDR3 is CASSTGTDTQYF. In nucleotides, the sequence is TGTGCCAGCAGCACAGGCACAGATACGCAGTATTTT.